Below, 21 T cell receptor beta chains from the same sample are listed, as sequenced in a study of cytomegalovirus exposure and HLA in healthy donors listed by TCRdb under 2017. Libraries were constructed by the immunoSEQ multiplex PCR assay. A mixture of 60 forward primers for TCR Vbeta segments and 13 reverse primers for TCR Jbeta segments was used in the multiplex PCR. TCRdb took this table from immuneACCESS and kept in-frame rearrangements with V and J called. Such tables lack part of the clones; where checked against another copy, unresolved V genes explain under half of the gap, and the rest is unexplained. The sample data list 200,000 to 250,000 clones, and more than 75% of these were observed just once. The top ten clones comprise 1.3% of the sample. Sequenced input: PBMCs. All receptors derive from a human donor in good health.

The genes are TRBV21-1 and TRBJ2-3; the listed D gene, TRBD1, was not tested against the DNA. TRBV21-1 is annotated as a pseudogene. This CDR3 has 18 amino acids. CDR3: CASLIPVGDTCSTDTQYF. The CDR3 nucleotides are TGTGCCAGTTTGATTCCGGTTGGGGACACCTGTAGCACAGATACGCAGTATTTT.

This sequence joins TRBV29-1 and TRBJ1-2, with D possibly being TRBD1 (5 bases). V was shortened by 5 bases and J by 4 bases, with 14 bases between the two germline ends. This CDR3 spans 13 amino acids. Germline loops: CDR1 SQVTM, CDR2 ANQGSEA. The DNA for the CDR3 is TGCAGCGTTAATATTGACAGCACCTATGGCTACACCTTC. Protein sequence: CSVNIDSTYGYTF.

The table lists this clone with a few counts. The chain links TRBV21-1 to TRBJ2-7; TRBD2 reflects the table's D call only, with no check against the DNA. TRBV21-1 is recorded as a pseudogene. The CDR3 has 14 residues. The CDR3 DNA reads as TGTGCCAGCAGCGTCCGGGAGGGCCGCTACGAGCAGTACTTC. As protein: CASSVREGRYEQYF.

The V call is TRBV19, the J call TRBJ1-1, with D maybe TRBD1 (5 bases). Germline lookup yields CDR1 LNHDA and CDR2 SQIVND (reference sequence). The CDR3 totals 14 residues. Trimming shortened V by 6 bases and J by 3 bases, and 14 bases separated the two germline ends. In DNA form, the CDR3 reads TGTGCCAGTAGCGACTCGGGGGGTTACACTGAAGCTTTCTTT. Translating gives CASSDSGGYTEAFF.

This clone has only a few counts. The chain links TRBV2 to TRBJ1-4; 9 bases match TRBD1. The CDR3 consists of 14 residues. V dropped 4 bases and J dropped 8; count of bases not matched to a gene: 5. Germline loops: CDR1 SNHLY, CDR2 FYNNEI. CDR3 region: CASSGQGGGEKLFF. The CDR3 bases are TGTGCCAGCAGTGGACAGGGGGGCGGGGAAAAACTGTTTTTT.

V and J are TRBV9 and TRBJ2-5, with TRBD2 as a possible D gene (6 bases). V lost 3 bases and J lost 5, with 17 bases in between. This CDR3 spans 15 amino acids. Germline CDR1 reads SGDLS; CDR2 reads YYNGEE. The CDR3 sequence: CASSAAGGKRETQYF. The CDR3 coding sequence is TGTGCCAGCAGCGCTGCTGGCGGGAAGCGCGAGACCCAGTACTTC.

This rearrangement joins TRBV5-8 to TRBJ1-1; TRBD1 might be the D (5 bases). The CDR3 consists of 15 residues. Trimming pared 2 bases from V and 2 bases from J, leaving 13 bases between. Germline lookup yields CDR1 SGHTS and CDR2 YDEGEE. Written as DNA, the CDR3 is TGTGCCAGCAGCTTCCGTTACGGGGGAAACACTGAAGCTTTCTTT. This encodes CASSFRYGGNTEAFF.

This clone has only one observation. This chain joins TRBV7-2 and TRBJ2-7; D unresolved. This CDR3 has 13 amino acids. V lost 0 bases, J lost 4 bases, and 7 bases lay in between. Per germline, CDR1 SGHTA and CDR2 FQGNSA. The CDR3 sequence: CASSLAWSYEQYF. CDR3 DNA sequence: TGTGCCAGCAGCTTAGCATGGAGTTACGAGCAGTACTTC. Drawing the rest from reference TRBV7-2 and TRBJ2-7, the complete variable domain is GAGVSQSPSNKVTEKGKDVELRCDPISGHTALYWYRQSLGQGLEFLIYFQGNSAPDKSGLPSDRFSAERTGGSVSTLTIQRTQQEDSAVYLCASSLAWSYEQYFGPGTRLTVT.

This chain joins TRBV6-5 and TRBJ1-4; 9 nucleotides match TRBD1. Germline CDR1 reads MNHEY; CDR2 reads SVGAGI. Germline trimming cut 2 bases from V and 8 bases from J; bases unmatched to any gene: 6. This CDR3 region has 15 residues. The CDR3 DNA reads TGTGCCAGCAGTTACGCGGACAGGGGTGGCGAAAAACTGTTTTTT. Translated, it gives CASSYADRGGEKLFF.

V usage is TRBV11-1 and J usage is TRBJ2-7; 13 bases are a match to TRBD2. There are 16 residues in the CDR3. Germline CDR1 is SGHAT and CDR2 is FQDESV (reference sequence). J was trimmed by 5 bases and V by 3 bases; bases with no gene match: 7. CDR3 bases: TGTGCCAGCAGCTTGGATCCCGGGACTAGCGGGGACGAGCAGTACTTC. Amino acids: CASSLDPGTSGDEQYF.

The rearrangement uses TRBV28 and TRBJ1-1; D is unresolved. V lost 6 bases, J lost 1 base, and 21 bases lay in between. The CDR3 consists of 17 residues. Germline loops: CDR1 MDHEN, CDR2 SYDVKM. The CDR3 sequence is CASSTPWPGSENTEAFF. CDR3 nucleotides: TGTGCCAGCAGCACTCCTTGGCCGGGAAGTGAGAACACTGAAGCTTTCTTT.

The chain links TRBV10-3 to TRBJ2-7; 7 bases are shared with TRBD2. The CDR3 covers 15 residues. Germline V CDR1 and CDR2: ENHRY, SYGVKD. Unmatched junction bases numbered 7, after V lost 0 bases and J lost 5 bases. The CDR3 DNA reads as TGTGCCATCAGTGAGTCGGGAGGGTTGTTCGACGAGCAGTACTTC. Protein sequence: CAISESGGLFDEQYF.

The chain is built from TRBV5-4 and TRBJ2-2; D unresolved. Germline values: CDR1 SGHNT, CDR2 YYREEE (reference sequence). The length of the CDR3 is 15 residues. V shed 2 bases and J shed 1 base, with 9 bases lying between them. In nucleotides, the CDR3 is TGTGCCAGCAGCTTTATGTCTCGGAACACCGGGGAGCTGTTTTTT. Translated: CASSFMSRNTGELFF.

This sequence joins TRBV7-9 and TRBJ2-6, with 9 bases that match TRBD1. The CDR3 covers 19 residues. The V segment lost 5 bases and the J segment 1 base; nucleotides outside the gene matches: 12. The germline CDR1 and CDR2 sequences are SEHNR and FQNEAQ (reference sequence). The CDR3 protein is CASSTLDRGGESGANVLTF. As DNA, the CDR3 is TGTGCCAGCAGCACACTGGACAGGGGCGGGGAATCTGGGGCCAACGTCCTGACTTTC.

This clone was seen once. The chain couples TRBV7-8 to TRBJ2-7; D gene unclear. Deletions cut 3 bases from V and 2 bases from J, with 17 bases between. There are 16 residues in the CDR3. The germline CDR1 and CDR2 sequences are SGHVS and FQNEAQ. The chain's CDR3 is CASSLTGKWRAYEQYF. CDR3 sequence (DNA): TGTGCCAGCAGCTTGACTGGAAAATGGAGAGCCTACGAGCAGTACTTC.

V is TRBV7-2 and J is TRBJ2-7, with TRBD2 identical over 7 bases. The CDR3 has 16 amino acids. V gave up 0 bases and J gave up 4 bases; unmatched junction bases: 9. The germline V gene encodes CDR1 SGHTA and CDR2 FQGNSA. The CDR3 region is CASSLAHVGREYEQYF. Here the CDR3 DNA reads TGTGCCAGCAGCTTAGCCCATGTAGGGAGGGAGTACGAGCAGTACTTC.

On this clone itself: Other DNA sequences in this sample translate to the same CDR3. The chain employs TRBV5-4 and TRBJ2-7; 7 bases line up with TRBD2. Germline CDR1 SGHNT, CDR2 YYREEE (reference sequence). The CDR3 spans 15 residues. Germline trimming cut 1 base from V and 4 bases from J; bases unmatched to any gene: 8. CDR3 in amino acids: CASSLSGTGVYEQYF. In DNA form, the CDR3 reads TGTGCCAGCAGCTTGAGCGGGACTGGGGTTTACGAGCAGTACTTC.

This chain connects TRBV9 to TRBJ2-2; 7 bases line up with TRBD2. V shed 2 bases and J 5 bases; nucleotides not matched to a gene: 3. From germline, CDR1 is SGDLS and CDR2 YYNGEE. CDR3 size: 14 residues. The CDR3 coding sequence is TGTGCCAGCAGCGTTGCGGGAGTTACCGGGGAGCTGTTTTTT. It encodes CASSVAGVTGELFF. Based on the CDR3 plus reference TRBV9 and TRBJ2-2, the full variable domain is DSGVTQTPKHLITATGQRVTLRCSPRSGDLSVYWYQQSLDQGLQFLIQYYNGEERAKGNILERFSAQQFPDLHSELNLSSLELGDSALYFCASSVAGVTGELFFGEGSRLTVL.

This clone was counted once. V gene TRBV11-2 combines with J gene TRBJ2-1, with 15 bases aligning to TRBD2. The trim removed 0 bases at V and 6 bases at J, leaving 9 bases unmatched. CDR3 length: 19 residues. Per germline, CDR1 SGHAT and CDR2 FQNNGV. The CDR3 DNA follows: TGTGCCAGCAGCTTAGACCGGGGACTAGCGGGAGGCCTTTTCAATGAGCAGTTCTTC. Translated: CASSLDRGLAGGLFNEQFF.

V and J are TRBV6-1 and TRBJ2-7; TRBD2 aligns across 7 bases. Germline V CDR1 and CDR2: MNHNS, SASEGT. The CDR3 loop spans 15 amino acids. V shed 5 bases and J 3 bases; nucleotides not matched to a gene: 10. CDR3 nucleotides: TGTGCCAGCAGTCCTTTCAGCGGGACCTACTACGAGCAGTACTTC. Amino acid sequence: CASSPFSGTYYEQYF.

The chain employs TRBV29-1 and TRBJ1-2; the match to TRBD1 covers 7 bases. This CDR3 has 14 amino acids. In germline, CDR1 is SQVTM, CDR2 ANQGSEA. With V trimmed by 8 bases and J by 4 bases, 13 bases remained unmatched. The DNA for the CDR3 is TGCAGCACAGTTAGTGGACAGGACACCTATGGCTACACCTTC. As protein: CSTVSGQDTYGYTF.